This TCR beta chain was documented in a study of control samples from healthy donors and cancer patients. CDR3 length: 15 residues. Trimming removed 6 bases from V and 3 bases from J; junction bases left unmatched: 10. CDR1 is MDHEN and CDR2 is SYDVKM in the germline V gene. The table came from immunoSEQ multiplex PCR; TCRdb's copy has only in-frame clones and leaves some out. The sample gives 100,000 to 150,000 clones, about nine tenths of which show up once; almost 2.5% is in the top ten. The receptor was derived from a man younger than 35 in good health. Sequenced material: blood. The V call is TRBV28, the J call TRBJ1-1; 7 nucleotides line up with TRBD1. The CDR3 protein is CASRRQGGRDTEAFF. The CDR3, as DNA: TGTGCCAGCAGAAGACAGGGAGGGAGGGACACTGAAGCTTTCTTT.